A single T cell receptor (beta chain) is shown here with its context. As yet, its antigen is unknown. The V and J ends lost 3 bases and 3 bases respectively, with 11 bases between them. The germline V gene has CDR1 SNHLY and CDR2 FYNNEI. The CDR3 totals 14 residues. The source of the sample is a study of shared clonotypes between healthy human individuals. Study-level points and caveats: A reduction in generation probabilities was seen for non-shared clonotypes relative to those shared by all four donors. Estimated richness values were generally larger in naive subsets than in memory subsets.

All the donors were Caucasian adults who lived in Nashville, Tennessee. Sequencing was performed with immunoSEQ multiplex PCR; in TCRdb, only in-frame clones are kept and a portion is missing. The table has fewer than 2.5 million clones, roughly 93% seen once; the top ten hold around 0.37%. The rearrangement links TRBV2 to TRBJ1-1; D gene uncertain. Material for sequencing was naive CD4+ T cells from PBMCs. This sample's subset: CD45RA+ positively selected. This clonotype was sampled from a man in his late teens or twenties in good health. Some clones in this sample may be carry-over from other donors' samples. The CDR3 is CASSDLDGYTEAFF. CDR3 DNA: TGTGCCAGCAGTGATCTGGACGGATACACTGAAGCTTTCTTT.